This passage covers 26 T cell receptor beta chains from one sample sequenced in a study of cytomegalovirus exposure and HLA in healthy donors. Both 60 Vbeta primers and 13 Jbeta primers went into the PCR. The table came from immunoSEQ multiplex PCR; TCRdb's copy has only in-frame clones and leaves some out. The data hold approximately 120,000 clones, with 76% observed a single time. Sequenced: PBMCs. These receptors all stem from a woman aged 40 to 49 in good health and CMV-seropositive.

This clone turned up a few times. The sample contains more than one DNA sequence encoding this CDR3. The chain joins TRBV18 to TRBJ1-5; 10 bases fit TRBD1. Germline V lookup: CDR1 KGHSH, CDR2 LQKENI. The CDR3 loop spans 15 amino acids. V shed 3 bases and J 1 base; nucleotides not matched to a gene: 0. As DNA, the CDR3 is TGTGCCAGCTCACCGGGACAGGGGAGCAATCAGCCCCAGCATTTT. Translation: CASSPGQGSNQPQHF.

This clone was observed a handful of times. This likely traces to a read error, being one base from a far larger clone. The sample has other DNA sequences that encode this CDR3 too. This rearrangement joins TRBV5-1 to TRBJ1-5, with 7 bases identical to TRBD1. Germline loops: CDR1 SGHRS, CDR2 YFSETQ. The CDR3 has 15 amino acids. Trimming took 1 base from V and 3 from J; bases not matched to a gene: 4. This chain's CDR3 is CASSLTGADNQPQHF. The CDR3 DNA follows: TGCGCCAGCAGCTTGACAGGGGCGGACAATCAGCCCCAGCATTTT.

The chain carries TRBV5-1 and TRBJ2-2, with 11 bases fitting TRBD1. The CDR3 contains 16 residues. The germline CDR1 and CDR2 sequences are SGHRS and YFSETQ. The ends lost 0 bases at V and 5 bases at J; junction bases unmatched: 3. The CDR3 sequence: CASSLVGTGGTGELFF. The CDR3 coding sequence is TGCGCCAGCAGCTTGGTAGGGACAGGGGGAACCGGGGAGCTGTTTTTT.

The rearrangement joins TRBV5-1 to TRBJ2-3, with 11 bases lining up with TRBD2. Germline-derived CDR1 and CDR2 are SGHRS and YFSETQ. V lost 4 bases to trimming and J lost 0 bases; unmatched junction nucleotides: 7. The CDR3 sequence is 17 residues long. CDR3 nucleotides: TGCGCCAGCAGCCCCTCTAGCGGGGGGCCTAGCACAGATACGCAGTATTTT. This encodes CASSPSSGGPSTDTQYF.

The CDR3 is CASSLSGQGLSYEQYF. CDR3 nucleotide sequence: TGTGCCAGCAGCTTATCCGGGCAGGGCCTCTCCTACGAGCAGTACTTC. The chain combines TRBV11-2 with TRBJ2-7; TRBD1 might be the D (5 bases). The length of the CDR3 is 16 residues. V shed 2 bases and J shed 0 bases, with 14 bases lying between them. Per the germline V gene, CDR1 is SGHAT and CDR2 is FQNNGV.

The V gene is TRBV7-2, the J gene TRBJ2-3; 8 positions match TRBD2. CDR1 is SGHTA, CDR2 FQGNSA, per germline. The CDR3 spans 15 residues. With V trimmed by 1 base and J by 2 bases, 2 bases remained unmatched. The CDR3 spells CASSLGGGNTDTQYF. Written as DNA, the CDR3 is TGTGCCAGCAGCTTAGGCGGGGGGAACACAGATACGCAGTATTTT.

CDR3 sequence (DNA): TGCGCCAGCTCCGGGACTAGGGAAGGGACCCAGTACTTC. It translates to CASSGTREGTQYF. The V call is TRBV4-1, the J call TRBJ2-5; 8 bases agree with TRBD2. V trimming: 8 bases; J trimming: 7 bases; junction bases outside the gene matches: 9. CDR3 length equals 13 residues. The germline V gene encodes CDR1 MGHRA and CDR2 YSYEKL.

The genes are TRBV5-1 and TRBJ2-1; 8 nucleotides line up with TRBD2. CDR1 is SGHRS, CDR2 YFSETQ, per germline. Trimming took 4 bases from V and 7 from J; bases not matched to a gene: 16. This CDR3 region has 17 residues. The CDR3 protein is CASSPNPTSGGGNEQFF. The CDR3 DNA reads as TGCGCCAGCAGCCCGAACCCCACTAGCGGTGGGGGGAATGAGCAGTTCTTC.

The chain uses TRBV10-1 and TRBJ1-1; TRBD1 matches 9 bases. Germline V gene sequence: CDR1 WNHNN, CDR2 SYGVQD (reference sequence). The V segment lost 8 bases and the J segment 6 bases; nucleotides outside the gene matches: 10. This CDR3 is built from 14 residues. CDR3 in DNA: TGCGCCAGCTCCCTTACAGGGGGCTCGGCTGAAGCTTTCTTT. This sequence encodes CASSLTGGSAEAFF.

The chain combines TRBV4-1 with TRBJ1-4; 7 nucleotides match TRBD1. The V gene's germline CDR1 is MGHRA and CDR2 YSYEKL. This CDR3 spans 17 amino acids. J gave up 8 bases and V 0 bases, and 12 bases lay outside the gene matches. CDR3: CASSQDPPTGVNEKLFF. The CDR3 bases are TGCGCCAGCAGCCAAGATCCCCCCACAGGGGTGAACGAAAAACTGTTTTTT.

This chain links TRBV6-4 with TRBJ1-1; tentatively, D is TRBD1 (5 bases). Germline V CDR1 and CDR2: MRHNA, SNTAGT. The CDR3 covers 12 residues. Between the trimmed V and J ends, which lost 6 bases and 6 bases, there was a span of 11 bases. The chain's CDR3 is CASRGGDPEAFF. CDR3 nucleotide sequence: TGTGCCAGCAGGGGAGGGGATCCTGAAGCTTTCTTT.

V usage is TRBV19 and J usage is TRBJ1-1, with D possibly being TRBD1 (6 bases). The CDR3 length is 15 residues. V lost 8 bases and J lost 1, with 17 bases in between. CDR1 and CDR2 (germline): LNHDA, SQIVND (reference sequence). CDR3 nucleotide sequence: TGTGCCAGTGCTCTTAAGGGAGGGGGGAACACTGAAGCTTTCTTT. Protein product: CASALKGGGNTEAFF.

This clone was picked up one time. The chain links TRBV27 to TRBJ2-3; no firm D call. The germline V gene has CDR1 MNHEY and CDR2 SMNVEV (reference sequence). V dropped 7 bases and J dropped 1 base, with 15 bases sitting between them. This CDR3 comprises 15 residues. CDR3 bases: TGTGCCAGCACCAGAGAGCCCGGAGGCACAGATACGCAGTATTTT. Translation: CASTREPGGTDTQYF.

This chain's CDR3 is CASSELVGNTIYF. Written as DNA, the CDR3 is TGTGCCAGCAGTGAATTAGTTGGAAACACCATATATTTT. V is TRBV6-1 and J is TRBJ1-3; D is unresolved. Germline V gene data show CDR1 as MNHNS and CDR2 as SASEGT. V shed 2 bases and J shed 3 bases, with 5 bases lying between them. This CDR3 spans 13 amino acids.

This chain links TRBV2 with TRBJ2-7, with D tentatively TRBD1 (6 bases). Germline loops: CDR1 SNHLY, CDR2 FYNNEI. The ends were cut back, 6 bases at V and 4 bases at J, with 10 bases in the middle. The length of the CDR3 is 12 residues. Here the CDR3 reads CASRQGLYEQYF. The CDR3 region has the DNA TGTGCCAGCAGACAGGGTTTATACGAGCAGTACTTC.

The V call is TRBV6-5, the J call TRBJ2-7; TRBD2 might be the D (5 bases). Germline CDR1 is MNHEY and CDR2 is SVGAGI. The CDR3 is made up of 12 amino acids. V was shortened by 5 bases and J by 0 bases, with 5 bases between the two germline ends. The CDR3, as DNA: TGTGCCAGCAGTGGGAGCTCCTACGAGCAGTACTTC. Amino acid sequence: CASSGSSYEQYF.

The rearrangement uses TRBV7-2 and TRBJ1-1; D possibly corresponds to TRBD1 (5 bases). The CDR3 consists of 14 residues. V lost 4 bases to trimming and J lost 1 base, with 10 bases between them. Germline V lookup: CDR1 SGHTA, CDR2 FQGNSA. The CDR3 DNA reads TGTGCCAGCAGCTCGCTGGGGGGGAACACTGAAGCTTTCTTT. Translated: CASSSLGGNTEAFF.

V gene TRBV2 combines with J gene TRBJ1-1; D gene uncertain. The CDR3 has 14 amino acids. Per germline, CDR1 SNHLY and CDR2 FYNNEI. V was shortened by 7 bases and J by 1 base, with 13 bases between the two germline ends. The CDR3 region is CASMLEAANTEAFF. CDR3 nucleotides: TGTGCCAGCATGTTAGAGGCAGCGAACACTGAAGCTTTCTTT.

The chain joins TRBV11-2 to TRBJ2-7, with no clear D. The germline V gene encodes CDR1 SGHAT and CDR2 FQNNGV. CDR3 length: 14 amino acids. Trimming pared 4 bases from V and 3 bases from J, leaving 13 bases between. The CDR3 loop is CASSSPRAVYEQYF. CDR3 DNA: TGTGCCAGCAGCTCTCCCCGAGCCGTCTACGAGCAGTACTTC.

This rearrangement joins TRBV6-1 to TRBJ2-3; D unclear. The CDR3 loop spans 15 amino acids. The V and J ends lost 2 bases and 0 bases respectively, with 9 bases between them. Germline CDR1 MNHNS, CDR2 SASEGT. The CDR3 sequence: CASSETGHSTDTQYF. DNA of the CDR3: TGTGCCAGCAGTGAAACCGGTCATAGCACAGATACGCAGTATTTT.

V and J are TRBV4-1 and TRBJ2-1, with 7 positions matching TRBD1. This CDR3 spans 16 amino acids. CDR1 is MGHRA and CDR2 is YSYEKL in the germline V gene. The J segment lost 4 bases and the V segment lost 0 bases, leaving 6 bases of the junction unmatched. CDR3 nucleotides: TGCGCCAGCAGCCAAGATCGTGGGACAGCTTACAATGAGCAGTTCTTC. Amino acid sequence: CASSQDRGTAYNEQFF.

The chain couples TRBV9 to TRBJ1-2, with D perhaps matching TRBD1 (5 bases). Trimming pared 0 bases from V and 5 bases from J, leaving 8 bases between. From germline, CDR1 is SGDLS and CDR2 YYNGEE. The CDR3 spans 13 residues. CDR3 bases: TGTGCCAGCAGCGTAGTCAGGGAATATGGCTACACCTTC. It encodes CASSVVREYGYTF.

The chain carries TRBV29-1 and TRBJ1-1; tentative D call: TRBD1 (6 bases). This CDR3 region has 14 residues. V was pared by 4 bases and J by 0 bases, with 12 bases between. CDR1 is SQVTM and CDR2 is ANQGSEA in the germline V gene. In DNA, the CDR3 is TGCAGCGTTGTGAATGGGGGCGTGAACACTGAAGCTTTCTTT. Protein product: CSVVNGGVNTEAFF.

The V and J genes are TRBV5-1 and TRBJ1-1; D is unresolved. Trimming stripped 3 bases from V and 4 bases from J, with 13 bases between. The CDR3 runs to 14 residues. Per germline, CDR1 SGHRS and CDR2 YFSETQ. The CDR3 spells CASSSGESGTEAFF. CDR3 coding DNA: TGCGCCAGCAGCTCCGGAGAGAGTGGCACTGAAGCTTTCTTT.

The chain combines TRBV5-4 with TRBJ1-5, with TRBD1 matching 7 bases. Trimming at V came to 4 bases and at J to 5 bases, leaving 3 bases not matched to a gene. The CDR3 contains 13 residues. The germline CDR1 and CDR2 sequences are SGHNT and YYREEE (reference sequence). The DNA for the CDR3 is TGTGCCAGCAGCCTCGGGACAGATCAGCCCCAGCATTTT. Translated, it gives CASSLGTDQPQHF.

The chain recombines TRBV25-1 with TRBJ1-2; D might be TRBD1 (5 bases). CDR1 and CDR2 (germline): MGHDK, SYGVNS. This CDR3 is built from 16 residues. V lost 2 bases and J 1 base, leaving 14 bases between the germline ends. CDR3 nucleotide sequence: TGTGCCAGCAGTGAAGGCAGGGAGGCCCATAACTATGGCTACACCTTC. Translation gives CASSEGREAHNYGYTF.